This TCR beta chain was profiled in a study of T-cell reconstitution after alpha-beta-depleted transplantation in children. Overall study results and limits: The study reportedly traced alpha-beta T cells about two months after transplant to several hundred expanded graft clones. Surviving recipient cells, namely T cells and thymic progenitors, were the source of high day-60 TCRbeta diversity in some patients. T-cell counts and diversity at one year following transplant were attributed mainly to newly produced T cells.

This CDR3 has 15 amino acids. V shed 3 bases, J shed 6 bases, and the junction held 8 bases outside the gene matches. CDR1 is SNHLY, CDR2 FYNNEI, per germline. In its sample, this clonotype was seen once. Its target is unknown. The TCRbeta library was prepared with unique molecular identifiers. TCRdb redid the calling of the PCR reads with MiXCR, one entry per CDR3 protein. The sample consists of almost 600,000 distinct CDR3 sequences, around 27% of them appearing once. The receptor comes from a boy under two years old with Wiskott-Aldrich syndrome, due to receive a stem cell transplant. The rearrangement joins TRBV2 to TRBJ1-5, with 7 nucleotides matching TRBD1. Sequenced material: PBMCs, taken before TCRalphabeta/CD19-depleted stem cell transplant. The CDR3: CASSDGTVGGQPQHF. CDR3 bases: TGTGCCAGCAGTGATGGGACAGTAGGTGGTCAGCCCCAGCATTTT.